Presented here are 4 T cell receptor beta chains from one specimen sequenced in a study of T cell repertoires in cytomegalovirus infection (dated by TCRdb to the late 2010s). The sequencing machine was an Illumina HiSeq 1500. Using fastp at Q25 and MiXCR, TCRdb reprocessed the public reads and kept productive beta chains. Rows are combined by CDR3 protein, so each entry shows the most common genes and DNA. Within this sample are approximately 550,000 distinct CDR3 sequences, with approximately 16% of them counted one time only. Roughly a quarter of the sample is in the top ten clones. Sequencing used CD8+ T cells from PBMCs. These receptors came from a human donor in good health (CMV status not recorded). Some clones in this sample may be carry-over from other donors' samples.

CDR3 nucleotide sequence: TGTGCCACCAGCAGAGAGGGCACATCTAGCAATCAGCCCCAGCATTTT. Its protein is CATSREGTSSNQPQHF. J is TRBJ1-5 and V is TRBV15; D remains ambiguous. Germline V CDR1 and CDR2: LNHNV, YYDKDF (reference sequence). The V end lost 0 bases, the J end lost 0 bases, and 9 bases lay between the germline ends. This CDR3 region has 16 residues.

The chain joins TRBV7-9 to TRBJ1-2; TRBD1 matches at 10 bases. Germline CDR1 and CDR2: SEHNR and FQNEAQ (reference sequence). Trimming cost V 5 bases and J 6 bases; bases outside gene matches: 9. The CDR3 totals 15 residues. The CDR3 DNA sequence: TGTGCCAGCAGCGCCCGGGACAGGGGTATGGATGGCTACACCTTC. Amino acids: CASSARDRGMDGYTF.

In this sample, this clonotype turned up many times. The gene calls are TRBV29-1 and TRBJ2-7; possibly TRBD2 for D (5 bases). Germline CDR1 SQVTM, CDR2 ANQGSEA. V was cut by 1 base and J by 0 bases, with 13 bases left in between. This CDR3 contains 15 residues. The CDR3 is CSVEVGRGSSYEQYF. The CDR3 bases are TGCAGCGTTGAAGTAGGACGGGGATCCTCCTACGAGCAGTACTTC.

V gene TRBV28 combines with J gene TRBJ2-7, with 7 positions matching TRBD2. Germline trimming cut 5 bases from V and 0 bases from J; bases unmatched to any gene: 10. The CDR3 covers 16 residues. Germline V gene data show CDR1 as MDHEN and CDR2 as SYDVKM. CDR3 in DNA: TGTGCCAGCAGTCCCAGGCTGGCGGGAGTCTCCTACGAGCAGTACTTC. Translating gives CASSPRLAGVSYEQYF.